These 27 T cell receptor beta chains share one sample of origin, sequenced in a study of post-analysis software for immune sequencing data. Study-wide points: TRBV5-6, TRBV5-1 and TRBV20-1 belonged to a set of roughly 5 TRBV segments that were more frequent in patients than controls.

The TCR beta cDNA libraries carried unique molecular identifiers. MiXCR, run by TCRdb on the PCR reads, gives a single entry per CDR3 protein. The table has approximately 570,000 distinct CDR3 sequences, about 40% seen once; the top ten hold roughly 1.7%. Antigen specificity for these receptors is unknown. Source material: blood. Source of these receptors: a girl aged 5 to 17 with multiple sclerosis.

In DNA, the CDR3 is TGTGCCAGCAACTCGAGAAGGTCCCCGACGTCTGGGGCCAACGTCCTGACTTTC. Its translation: CASNSRRSPTSGANVLTF. The chain has TRBV5-5 and TRBJ2-6; D uncertain. V gave up 6 bases and J gave up 1 base, with 20 bases separating them. The CDR3 sequence is 18 residues long. CDR1 SGHKS and CDR2 YYEKEE come from the germline V gene (reference sequence). The full variable domain, completed using reference TRBV5-5 and TRBJ2-6, is DAGVTQSPTHLIKTRGQQVTLRCSPISGHKSVSWYQQVLGQGPQFIFQYYEKEERGRGNFPDRFSARQFPNYSSELNVNALLLGDSALYLCASNSRRSPTSGANVLTFGAGSRLTVL.

The V gene is TRBV20-1, the J gene TRBJ2-7; TRBD1 might be the D (5 bases). The CDR3 has 13 amino acids. The germline V gene encodes CDR1 DFQATT and CDR2 SNEGSKA (reference sequence). The germline V and J ends were trimmed by 5 bases and 2 bases, with 13 bases remaining between them. DNA for the CDR3: TGCAGTGCTTTGGACACCTTTACCTACGAGCAGTACTTC. Translating gives CSALDTFTYEQYF.

The gene calls are TRBV11-3 and TRBJ2-7; D remains ambiguous. The CDR3 length is 13 residues. Trimming left V 6 bases short and J 1 base short, with 10 bases between. CDR1 and CDR2 from the germline V gene are SGHNT and YENEEA. The CDR3 nucleotides are TGTGCCAGCAGTCTACCGGTATCCTACGAGCAGTACTTC. This encodes CASSLPVSYEQYF.

The rearrangement links TRBV6-5 to TRBJ2-5; tentative D call: TRBD1 (5 bases). Germline assignment: CDR1 MNHEY and CDR2 SVGAGI. V dropped 0 bases and J dropped 2 bases, with 7 bases sitting between them. The CDR3 consists of 14 residues. The CDR3 loop is CASSYSGLQETQYF. For the CDR3, the DNA is TGTGCCAGCAGTTACTCGGGGCTGCAAGAGACCCAGTACTTC.

The rearrangement joins TRBV20-1 to TRBJ2-1; D remains unclear. The CDR3 runs to 10 residues. Per the germline V gene, CDR1 is DFQATT and CDR2 is SNEGSKA (reference sequence). The V end lost 6 bases, the J end lost 3 bases, and 3 bases lay between the germline ends. CDR3 bases: TGCAGTGCAGACTACAATGAGCAGTTCTTC. Its protein product is CSADYNEQFF.

This clonotype was picked up a small number of times. The gene calls are TRBV5-6 and TRBJ2-1; no clear D gene. V lost 4 bases and J 0 bases, leaving 11 bases between the germline ends. The CDR3 runs 15 residues. Germline V lookup: CDR1 SGHDT, CDR2 YYEEEE. As DNA, the CDR3 is TGTGCCAGCAGCCCGCGTGTGAGCTCCTACAATGAGCAGTTCTTC. This gives the protein CASSPRVSSYNEQFF.

A single count supports this clonotype. The rearrangement joins TRBV3-1 to TRBJ2-1; tentatively, D is TRBD2 (6 bases). Germline loops: CDR1 LGHDT, CDR2 YNNKEL (reference sequence). CDR3 length: 14 amino acids. Trimming left V 0 bases short and J 8 bases short, with 11 bases between. CDR3 amino acids: CASSQEGGSYEQFF. CDR3 DNA sequence: TGTGCCAGCAGCCAAGAGGGGGGAAGTTATGAGCAGTTCTTC.

The chain has TRBV27 and TRBJ2-3; perhaps TRBD1 as D (5 bases). Germline V lookup: CDR1 MNHEY, CDR2 SMNVEV (reference sequence). V gave up 7 bases and J gave up 6 bases, with 17 bases separating them. This CDR3 comprises 14 residues. The CDR3 loop is CASTHLGAKDTQYF. For the CDR3, the DNA is TGTGCCAGCACCCATTTAGGGGCGAAGGATACGCAGTATTTT.

V is TRBV2 and J is TRBJ2-3; weak D call: TRBD1 (6 bases). The CDR3 is made up of 13 amino acids. Germline assignment: CDR1 SNHLY and CDR2 FYNNEI. The germline V and J ends were trimmed by 9 bases and 4 bases, with 14 bases remaining between them. This CDR3 reads CARGAMVADTQYF. The CDR3 DNA sequence: TGTGCCAGGGGGGCTATGGTGGCAGATACGCAGTATTTT. The entire variable domain, with the rest obtained from reference TRBV2 and TRBJ2-3, is as follows: EPEVTQTPSHQVTQMGQEVILRCVPISNHLYFYWYRQILGQKVEFLVSFYNNEISEKSEIFDDQFSVERPDGSNFTLKIRSTKLEDSAMYFCARGAMVADTQYFGPGTRLTVL.

On this clonotype: This may come from a read error, since a much larger clone is one base off. The rearrangement uses TRBV10-3 and TRBJ2-3; no definite D call. The CDR3 spans 12 residues. The germline V gene encodes CDR1 ENHRY and CDR2 SYGVKD. V was cut by 2 bases and J by 4 bases, with 4 bases left in between. The CDR3 here is CAISEGADTQYF. The CDR3 DNA sequence: TGTGCCATCAGTGAGGGGGCAGATACGCAGTATTTT.

This clonotype was observed a handful of times. The chain employs TRBV5-1 and TRBJ2-5; 11 nucleotides agree with TRBD2. CDR3 length equals 16 residues. Germline V gene lookup returns CDR1 SGHRS and CDR2 YFSETQ. V shed 3 bases and J 11 bases; nucleotides not matched to a gene: 15. CDR3 loop: CASSSDSLAGEWEQYF. The CDR3, as DNA: TGCGCCAGCAGCTCGGATTCACTAGCGGGAGAGTGGGAGCAGTACTTC.

This clonotype was seen only a few times. The rearrangement links TRBV7-8 to TRBJ2-7, with TRBD1 identical over 9 bases. There are 16 residues in the CDR3. CDR1 is SGHVS, CDR2 FQNEAQ, per germline. Losses at the gene ends were 3 bases for V and 2 bases for J; bases not matched to a gene: 8. CDR3 residues: CASSFPGGQGAYEQYF. In DNA form, the CDR3 reads TGTGCCAGCAGCTTCCCTGGGGGACAGGGTGCCTACGAGCAGTACTTC.

The chain joins TRBV12-3 or TRBV12-4 to TRBJ1-4; D is possibly TRBD1 (5 bases). The V end lost 1 base, the J end lost 4 bases, and 7 bases lay between the germline ends. The CDR3 contains 14 residues. The CDR3 here is CASSLGGHNEKLFF. The CDR3 DNA sequence: TGTGCCAGCAGTTTAGGCGGACATAATGAAAAACTGTTTTTT.

This clonotype came up a few times. The chain links TRBV6-5 to TRBJ1-4, with D unresolved. Deletions cut 2 bases from V and 6 bases from J, with 13 bases between. The CDR3 spans 15 residues. The germline CDR1 and CDR2 sequences are MNHEY and SVGAGI. CDR3 sequence reads: CASSYRGGRDEKLFF. DNA for the CDR3: TGTGCCAGCAGTTACCGCGGAGGGCGGGATGAAAAACTGTTTTTT.

This chain joins TRBV7-9 and TRBJ2-1, with 13 bases fitting TRBD2. CDR3 length: 15 residues. CDR1 and CDR2 from the germline V gene are SEHNR and FQNEAQ (reference sequence). The J segment lost 7 bases and the V segment lost 6 bases, leaving 6 bases of the junction unmatched. CDR3 protein: CASRPGTSGVNEQFF. DNA for the CDR3: TGTGCCAGCAGGCCAGGGACTAGCGGGGTGAATGAGCAGTTCTTC.

The chain uses TRBV6-5 and TRBJ2-4, with D hard to call. Germline CDR1 reads MNHEY; CDR2 reads SVGAGI. V lost 5 bases, J lost 0 bases, and 11 bases lay in between. The CDR3 totals 15 residues. CDR3 DNA: TGTGCCAGCAGTCGTAGTGCGCAAGCCAAAAACATTCAGTACTTC. Translation: CASSRSAQAKNIQYF.

This clonotype has only a few counts. This chain uses TRBV20-1 with TRBJ2-3; tentatively, D is TRBD1 (5 bases). CDR1 is DFQATT and CDR2 is SNEGSKA in the germline V gene (reference sequence). V lost 1 base, J lost 6 bases, and 17 bases lay in between. The CDR3 is 15 residues long. The CDR3 coding sequence is TGCAGTGCTAGAGGCAGGCCCACACCAGGGGATACGCAGTATTTT. Amino acids: CSARGRPTPGDTQYF.

This clonotype has only a few counts. The chain recombines TRBV6-4 with TRBJ2-7; possibly TRBD1 or TRBD2 for D (5 bases each). This CDR3 has 17 residues. CDR1 is MRHNA and CDR2 is SNTAGT in the germline V gene. Trimming left V 5 bases short and J 7 bases short, with 27 bases between. The CDR3 loop reads CASSYWGMDGLSREQYF. As DNA, the CDR3 is TGTGCCAGCAGTTACTGGGGGATGGACGGCCTCTCCAGGGAGCAGTACTTC.

This clonotype was seen only a few times. This chain uses TRBV5-5 with TRBJ1-1, with unresolved D. Germline CDR1 and CDR2: SGHKS and YYEKEE (reference sequence). Trimming left V 6 bases short and J 7 bases short, with 16 bases between. The CDR3 runs to 13 residues. As DNA, the CDR3 is TGTGCCAGCAAGCTGTGGAGTACGAATGAAGCTTTCTTT. Its protein is CASKLWSTNEAFF. Using reference TRBV5-5 and TRBJ1-1 for the parts outside the CDR3, the full variable domain is DAGVTQSPTHLIKTRGQQVTLRCSPISGHKSVSWYQQVLGQGPQFIFQYYEKEERGRGNFPDRFSARQFPNYSSELNVNALLLGDSALYLCASKLWSTNEAFFGQGTRLTVV.

This clonotype showed up just once. The genes are TRBV12-3 or TRBV12-4 and TRBJ1-4; D unresolved. Trimming removed 3 bases from V and 5 bases from J, with 16 bases in between. The length of the CDR3 is 16 residues. The chain's CDR3 is CASSFTGRVRNEKLFF. DNA of the CDR3: TGTGCCAGCAGTTTTACCGGCCGGGTCAGGAATGAAAAACTGTTTTTT.

In its sample, this clonotype was seen many times. This chain links TRBV20-1 with TRBJ2-1; D is possibly TRBD1 (6 bases). The CDR3 is 12 amino acids. Trimming left V 2 bases short and J 8 bases short, with 10 bases between. The germline CDR1 and CDR2 sequences are DFQATT and SNEGSKA (reference sequence). CDR3 nucleotides: TGCAGTGCTAGACAGGGGCGAGATGAGCAGTTCTTC. The encoded protein is CSARQGRDEQFF.

This clonotype occurred once. The chain is built from TRBV5-6 and TRBJ1-2; D ambiguous. Trimming removed 4 bases from V and 2 bases from J, with 18 bases in between. The CDR3 runs to 16 residues. CDR1 is SGHDT and CDR2 is YYEEEE in the germline V gene. Here the CDR3 reads CASSHPQQTDNYGYTF. The CDR3, as DNA: TGTGCCAGCAGCCACCCACAACAGACGGACAACTATGGCTACACCTTC.

The chain employs TRBV12-3 or TRBV12-4 and TRBJ2-6, with D uncertain. This CDR3 has 18 residues. The germline V and J ends were trimmed by 8 bases and 2 bases, with 22 bases remaining between them. The CDR3 DNA is TGTGCCAGCGGTCCGGTAGGGTGGGGTCCAGCTGGGGCCAACGTCCTGACTTTC. As protein: CASGPVGWGPAGANVLTF.

The chain uses TRBV20-1 and TRBJ1-2, with 7 positions matching TRBD1. Germline assignment: CDR1 DFQATT and CDR2 SNEGSKA (reference sequence). The V and J ends lost 1 base and 4 bases, in that order; junction bases with no gene match: 6. The CDR3 sequence is 14 residues long. The CDR3 protein is CSARVAGGSYGYTF. CDR3 bases: TGCAGTGCTAGAGTGGCAGGGGGTTCCTATGGCTACACCTTC.

The chain is built from TRBV7-8 and TRBJ1-1; D unresolved. CDR1 is SGHVS, CDR2 FQNEAQ, per germline. V lost 2 bases and J lost 1, with 5 bases in between. The CDR3 totals 13 residues. The CDR3 is CASSLKANTEAFF. The CDR3 DNA follows: TGTGCCAGCAGCTTAAAAGCGAACACTGAAGCTTTCTTT. Full variable domain (outside the CDR3, taken from reference TRBV7-8 and TRBJ1-1): GAGVSQSPRYKVAKRGQDVALRCDPISGHVSLFWYQQALGQGPEFLTYFQNEAQLDKSGLPSDRFFAERPEGSVSTLKIQRTQQEDSAVYLCASSLKANTEAFFGQGTRLTVV.

The chain is built from TRBV27 and TRBJ1-1; tentative D call: TRBD1 (6 bases). V dropped 6 bases and J dropped 5 bases, with 13 bases sitting between them. Germline V gene lookup returns CDR1 MNHEY and CDR2 SMNVEV (reference sequence). This CDR3 comprises 13 residues. The CDR3 loop reads CASRQGGLTEAFF. The DNA of the CDR3 is TGTGCCAGCAGACAGGGCGGGTTGACTGAAGCTTTCTTT.

The rearrangement uses TRBV5-1 and TRBJ1-2; D might be TRBD1 (5 bases). Germline CDR1 SGHRS, CDR2 YFSETQ. This CDR3 contains 14 residues. V lost 4 bases, J lost 3 bases, and 13 bases lay in between. The CDR3 coding sequence is TGCGCCAGCAGCGCGGGGACGGAATACTATGGCTACACCTTC. This gives the protein CASSAGTEYYGYTF.